This passage covers 21 T cell receptor beta chains from one sample sequenced in a study of shared clonotypes between healthy human individuals. Clones were sequenced by immunoSEQ multiplex PCR, and TCRdb holds only the in-frame ones, with some missing. The sample contains roughly 2 million clones, about 94% of which appear only once. Sample: naive CD4+ T cells sorted from blood. As for subset: CD45RA+ positively selected. Receptors originate from a man aged 18 to 30 in good health.

The chain combines TRBV11-2 with TRBJ2-3; 8 bases line up with TRBD1. The trim removed 1 base at V and 6 bases at J, leaving 3 bases unmatched. CDR1 SGHAT and CDR2 FQNNGV come from the germline V gene. The CDR3 has 14 residues. Written as DNA, the CDR3 is TGTGCCAGCAGCTTAGGCCGGGACAGGGATACGCAGTATTTT. Amino acid sequence: CASSLGRDRDTQYF.

The chain employs TRBV28 and TRBJ1-5; no firm D call. Deletions cut 5 bases from V and 8 bases from J, with 10 bases between. This CDR3 contains 12 residues. CDR1 and CDR2 (germline): MDHEN, SYDVKM. DNA for the CDR3: TGTGCCAGCAGTCTATATGGCGAGCCCCAGCATTTT. Encoded protein: CASSLYGEPQHF.

V and J are TRBV6-1 and TRBJ2-5, with a weak D call TRBD1 (6 bases). The germline V gene encodes CDR1 MNHNS and CDR2 SASEGT. The CDR3 loop spans 13 amino acids. V was shortened by 5 bases and J by 5 bases, with 12 bases between the two germline ends. CDR3 protein: CASSNQGSETQYF. The CDR3, as DNA: TGTGCCAGCAGTAATCAGGGGAGTGAGACCCAGTACTTC.

This rearrangement joins TRBV5-5 to TRBJ1-5; perhaps TRBD1 as D (5 bases). The ends were cut back, 4 bases at V and 0 bases at J, with 11 bases in the middle. This CDR3 is built from 15 residues. Germline V gives CDR1 SGHKS, CDR2 YYEKEE (reference sequence). CDR3 DNA sequence: TGTGCCAGCAGCACGGGACCCCTTAGCAATCAGCCCCAGCATTTT. Amino acid sequence: CASSTGPLSNQPQHF.

The chain links TRBV6-5 to TRBJ2-2, with a possible D match to TRBD2 (6 bases). This CDR3 region has 14 residues. Trimming stripped 5 bases from V and 6 bases from J, with 13 bases between. The germline V gene encodes CDR1 MNHEY and CDR2 SVGAGI. The CDR3 DNA follows: TGTGCCAGCAGTCGACTAGTTCGGTCCGGGGAGCTGTTTTTT. Translation: CASSRLVRSGELFF.

This clone was detected only once. The gene calls are TRBV5-1 and TRBJ2-1; D not certain. The CDR3 is made up of 15 amino acids. V lost 1 base and J 0 bases, leaving 8 bases between the germline ends. The germline V gene encodes CDR1 SGHRS and CDR2 YFSETQ. The CDR3 DNA reads as TGCGCCAGCAGCTTGCCGGAAAGCTCCTACAATGAGCAGTTCTTC. Its translation: CASSLPESSYNEQFF.

The gene calls are TRBV4-3 and TRBJ2-7, with D possibly matching TRBD1 (6 bases). Germline CDR1 LGHNA, CDR2 YSLEER. The CDR3 covers 15 residues. Between the trimmed V and J ends, which lost 0 bases and 4 bases, there was a span of 13 bases. The CDR3 region has the DNA TGCGCCAGCAGCCAAGATGTGCAGGGGTTTTACGAGCAGTACTTC. Translation gives CASSQDVQGFYEQYF.

The chain has TRBV29-1 and TRBJ2-1, with D possibly matching TRBD2 (5 bases). Per the germline V gene, CDR1 is SQVTM and CDR2 is ANQGSEA. Trimming removed 7 bases at V and 8 bases at J, with 12 bases between. The CDR3 has 11 residues. The DNA for the CDR3 is TGCAGCGGGTTATCTAGCTATGAGCAGTTCTTC. Its protein product is CSGLSSYEQFF.

The chain carries TRBV25-1 and TRBJ2-3; a weak D match, TRBD2 (5 bases). The length of the CDR3 is 12 residues. Trimming stripped 11 bases from V and 0 bases from J, with 9 bases between. Germline loops: CDR1 MGHDK, CDR2 SYGVNS. The CDR3 here is CAAAGSTDTQYF. The CDR3 nucleotides are TGTGCCGCGGCGGGTAGCACAGATACGCAGTATTTT. Together with reference TRBV25-1 and TRBJ2-3, the CDR3 gives the full variable domain: EADIYQTPRYLVIGTGKKITLECSQTMGHDKMYWYQQDPGMELHLIHYSYGVNSTEKGDLSSESTVSRIRTEHFPLTLESARPSHTSQYLCAAAGSTDTQYFGPGTRLTVL.

This clone has a single count. This chain uses TRBV19 with TRBJ2-5; no definite D call. CDR3 length equals 15 residues. CDR1 is LNHDA, CDR2 SQIVND, per germline (reference sequence). The V end was cut by 1 base, the J end by 1 base, with 10 bases between. The CDR3 DNA is TGTGCCAGTAGTATAGGGACCACAATCCAAGAGACCCAGTACTTC. Its protein product is CASSIGTTIQETQYF.

The CDR3 reads CASSEVTRYNQPQHF. CDR3 bases: TGTGCCAGCAGTGAAGTCACTAGGTACAATCAGCCCCAGCATTTT. The chain recombines TRBV2 with TRBJ1-5; D gene uncertain. The V gene lost 1 base and the J gene lost 3 bases, with 10 bases spanning the gap. This CDR3 comprises 15 residues. Germline V CDR1 and CDR2: SNHLY, FYNNEI.

This chain joins TRBV7-2 and TRBJ2-7; D not resolved. Trimming cost V 4 bases and J 2 bases, with 15 bases left between them. The CDR3 sequence is 15 residues long. Looked up from germline, CDR1 is SGHTA and CDR2 is FQGNSA. The CDR3 sequence: CASSSQGPGTYEQYF. CDR3 DNA: TGTGCCAGCAGCTCGCAAGGACCCGGCACCTACGAGCAGTACTTC.

The genes are TRBV5-1 and TRBJ1-2; 7 nucleotides line up with TRBD1. This CDR3 spans 13 amino acids. The V segment lost 4 bases and the J segment 6 bases; nucleotides outside the gene matches: 6. Germline V gene sequence: CDR1 SGHRS, CDR2 YFSETQ. CDR3 in DNA: TGCGCCAGCAGCGACAGGGTAACAGATGGCTACACCTTC. It is translated as CASSDRVTDGYTF.

CDR3 sequence (DNA): TGTGCCAGCAAAAAGAGCGGGGGGCCTCGCACAGATACGCAGTATTTT. Protein: CASKKSGGPRTDTQYF. The chain has TRBV28 and TRBJ2-3; TRBD2 matches at 9 bases. The CDR3 is 16 residues long. J lost 1 base, V lost 7 bases, and 9 bases had no gene match. Germline CDR1 is MDHEN and CDR2 is SYDVKM.

V usage is TRBV7-9 and J usage is TRBJ2-7; a weak D match, TRBD1 (7 bases). Trimming pared 10 bases from V and 7 bases from J, leaving 23 bases between. Germline V CDR1 and CDR2: SEHNR, FQNEAQ (reference sequence). There are 14 residues in the CDR3. CDR3 protein: CAIVPRGTAMEQYF. The CDR3 nucleotides are TGTGCCATAGTACCTCGGGGGACAGCGATGGAGCAGTACTTC.

This chain uses TRBV5-1 with TRBJ2-5; D gene unclear. The CDR3 spans 15 residues. Germline CDR1 and CDR2: SGHRS and YFSETQ. V lost 0 bases to trimming and J lost 2 bases, with 11 bases between them. CDR3 nucleotide sequence: TGCGCCAGCAGCTTGGTGGTGCCACCGCAAGAGACCCAGTACTTC. Its protein product is CASSLVVPPQETQYF.

This chain connects TRBV7-2 to TRBJ2-1, with a weak D call TRBD2 (5 bases). CDR3 length: 14 residues. V dropped 5 bases and J dropped 2 bases, with 10 bases sitting between them. The germline CDR1 and CDR2 sequences are SGHTA and FQGNSA. The CDR3 DNA reads TGTGCCAGCAGCCCGGGGTGGGCCTACAATGAGCAGTTCTTC. It specifies CASSPGWAYNEQFF.

This chain joins TRBV6-1 and TRBJ1-1; maybe TRBD1 (6 bases). CDR1 and CDR2 (germline): MNHNS, SASEGT. The CDR3 loop spans 13 amino acids. V was pared by 6 bases and J by 3 bases, with 11 bases between. In DNA form, the CDR3 reads TGTGCCAGCAGCCCGACAGGCTACACTGAAGCTTTCTTT. It is translated as CASSPTGYTEAFF.

V gene TRBV18 combines with J gene TRBJ1-1, with 8 nucleotides matching TRBD1. Trimming took 2 bases from V and 10 from J; bases not matched to a gene: 6. The length of the CDR3 is 13 residues. Germline V gene data show CDR1 as KGHSH and CDR2 as LQKENI. The chain's CDR3 is CASSPTGQGGAFF. CDR3 DNA sequence: TGTGCCAGCTCACCAACCGGACAGGGAGGAGCTTTCTTT.

The chain joins TRBV6-1 to TRBJ2-3; D unclear. Trimming cost V 9 bases and J 0 bases, with 13 bases left between them. The CDR3 length is 14 residues. Germline V lookup: CDR1 MNHNS, CDR2 SASEGT. The CDR3 here is CASTIGPSTDTQYF. The CDR3 nucleotides read TGTGCCAGTACTATCGGACCCAGCACAGATACGCAGTATTTT.

This chain uses TRBV11-3 with TRBJ2-2, with D hard to call. The CDR3 has 13 amino acids. V was trimmed by 6 bases and J by 3 bases, leaving 8 bases between them. The germline V gene has CDR1 SGHNT and CDR2 YENEEA. The CDR3 DNA follows: TGTGCCAGCAGTCCCTGGGACACCGGGGAGCTGTTTTTT. This translates into CASSPWDTGELFF.